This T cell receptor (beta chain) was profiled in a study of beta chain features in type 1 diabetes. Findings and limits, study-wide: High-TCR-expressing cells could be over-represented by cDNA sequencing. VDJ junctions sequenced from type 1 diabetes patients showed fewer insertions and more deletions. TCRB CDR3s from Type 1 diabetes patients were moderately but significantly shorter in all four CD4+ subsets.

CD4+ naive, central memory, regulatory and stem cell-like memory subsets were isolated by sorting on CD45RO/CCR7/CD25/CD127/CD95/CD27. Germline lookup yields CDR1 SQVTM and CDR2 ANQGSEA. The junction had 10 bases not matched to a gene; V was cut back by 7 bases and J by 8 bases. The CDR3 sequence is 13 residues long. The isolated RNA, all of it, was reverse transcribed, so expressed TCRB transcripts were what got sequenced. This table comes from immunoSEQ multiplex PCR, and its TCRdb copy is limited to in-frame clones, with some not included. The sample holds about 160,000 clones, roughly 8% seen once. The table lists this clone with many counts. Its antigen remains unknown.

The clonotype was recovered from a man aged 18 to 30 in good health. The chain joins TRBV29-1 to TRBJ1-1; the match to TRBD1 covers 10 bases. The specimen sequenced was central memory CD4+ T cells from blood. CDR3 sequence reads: CSALRDRGFEAFF. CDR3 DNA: TGCAGCGCTCTCCGGGACAGGGGCTTCGAAGCTTTCTTT.